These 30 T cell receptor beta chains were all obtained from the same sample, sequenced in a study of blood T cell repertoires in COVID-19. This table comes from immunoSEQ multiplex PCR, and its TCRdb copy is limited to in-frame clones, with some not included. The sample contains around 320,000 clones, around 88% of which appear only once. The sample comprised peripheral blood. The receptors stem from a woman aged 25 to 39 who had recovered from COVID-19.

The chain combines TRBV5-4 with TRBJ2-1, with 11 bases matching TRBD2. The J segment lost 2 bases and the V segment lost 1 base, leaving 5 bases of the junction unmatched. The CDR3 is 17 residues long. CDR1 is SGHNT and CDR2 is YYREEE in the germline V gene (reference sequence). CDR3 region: CASSLLSGGAAYNEQFF. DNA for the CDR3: TGTGCCAGCAGCTTGCTTAGCGGGGGGGCCGCCTACAATGAGCAGTTCTTC.

This CDR3 is CASSPPGLGSDEQFF. Here the CDR3 DNA reads TGTGCCAGCTCACCACCGGGACTGGGTTCCGATGAGCAGTTCTTC. The chain carries TRBV18 and TRBJ2-1; TRBD2 might be the D (6 bases). V shed 0 bases and J shed 8 bases, with 14 bases lying between them. The CDR3 runs 15 residues. Germline values: CDR1 KGHSH, CDR2 LQKENI.

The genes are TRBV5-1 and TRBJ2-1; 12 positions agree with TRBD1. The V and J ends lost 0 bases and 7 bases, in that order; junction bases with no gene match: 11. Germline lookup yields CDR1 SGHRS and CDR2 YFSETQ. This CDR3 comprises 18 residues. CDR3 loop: CASSLVPGQGAIQNEQFF. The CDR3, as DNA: TGCGCCAGCAGCTTGGTCCCGGGACAGGGGGCGATTCAAAATGAGCAGTTCTTC.

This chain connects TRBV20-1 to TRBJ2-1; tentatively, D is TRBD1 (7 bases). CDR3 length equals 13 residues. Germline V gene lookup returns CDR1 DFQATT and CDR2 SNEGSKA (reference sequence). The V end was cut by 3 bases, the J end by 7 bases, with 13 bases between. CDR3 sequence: CSASFQGGNEQFF. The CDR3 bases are TGCAGTGCTAGTTTTCAGGGGGGTAATGAGCAGTTCTTC.

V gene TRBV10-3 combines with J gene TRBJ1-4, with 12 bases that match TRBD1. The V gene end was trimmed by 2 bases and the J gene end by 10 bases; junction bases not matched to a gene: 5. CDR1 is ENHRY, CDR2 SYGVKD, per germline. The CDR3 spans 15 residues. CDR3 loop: CAISEAGQGAVKLFF. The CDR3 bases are TGTGCCATCAGTGAGGCGGGACAGGGGGCTGTAAAACTGTTTTTT.

CDR3 in DNA: TGTGCCAGTACCACGGACAGGGTCAGCGGCTACACCTTC. Residues: CASTTDRVSGYTF. The J gene is TRBJ1-2, the V gene TRBV19, with TRBD1 identical over 8 bases. From germline, CDR1 is LNHDA and CDR2 SQIVND (reference sequence). V shed 7 bases, J shed 8 bases, and the junction held 9 bases outside the gene matches. The CDR3 spans 13 residues. The whole variable domain, filled in from reference TRBV19 and TRBJ1-2, reads DGGITQSPKYLFRKEGQNVTLSCEQNLNHDAMYWYRQDPGQGLRLIYYSQIVNDFQKGDIAEGYSVSREKKESFPLTVTSAQKNPTAFYLCASTTDRVSGYTFGSGTRLTVV.

CDR3: CASSVGGRAYNSPLHF. The CDR3 nucleotides read TGTGCCAGCAGCGTCGGGGGGCGCGCCTATAATTCACCCCTCCACTTT. The genes are TRBV11-2 and TRBJ1-6; D possibly corresponds to TRBD1 (6 bases). V shed 5 bases and J shed 2 bases, with 13 bases lying between them. The CDR3 is made up of 16 amino acids. Looked up from germline, CDR1 is SGHAT and CDR2 is FQNNGV.

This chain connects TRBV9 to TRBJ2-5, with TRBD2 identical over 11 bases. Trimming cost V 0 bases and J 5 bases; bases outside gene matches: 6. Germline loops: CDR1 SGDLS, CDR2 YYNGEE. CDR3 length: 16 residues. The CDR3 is CASSVGSSGGAETQYF. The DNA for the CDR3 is TGTGCCAGCAGCGTAGGGAGTAGCGGGGGGGCGGAGACCCAGTACTTC.

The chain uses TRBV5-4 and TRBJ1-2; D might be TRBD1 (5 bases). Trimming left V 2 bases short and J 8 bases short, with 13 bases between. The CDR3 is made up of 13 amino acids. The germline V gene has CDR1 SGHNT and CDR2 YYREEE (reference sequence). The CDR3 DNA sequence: TGTGCCAGCAGCTTCGACAGCCTGAGGGGCTACACCTTC. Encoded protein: CASSFDSLRGYTF.

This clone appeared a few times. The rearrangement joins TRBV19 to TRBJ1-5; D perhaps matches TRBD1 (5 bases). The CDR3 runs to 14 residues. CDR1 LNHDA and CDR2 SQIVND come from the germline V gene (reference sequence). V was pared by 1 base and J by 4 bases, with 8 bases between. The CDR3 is CASSIAAGNQPQHF. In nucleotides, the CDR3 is TGTGCCAGTAGTATAGCGGCAGGGAATCAGCCCCAGCATTTT.

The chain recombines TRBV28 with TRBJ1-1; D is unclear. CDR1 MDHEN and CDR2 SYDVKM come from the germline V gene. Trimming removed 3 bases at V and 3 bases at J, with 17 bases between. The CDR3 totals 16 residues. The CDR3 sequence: CASSLPPPGIDTEAFF. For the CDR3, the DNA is TGTGCCAGCAGTTTGCCCCCCCCGGGGATAGACACTGAAGCTTTCTTT.

CDR3 in DNA: TGTGCCAGCAGGTCGACAGGGGGAGATGAGCAGTTCTTC. Encoded protein: CASRSTGGDEQFF. This chain connects TRBV6-5 to TRBJ2-1, with 9 bases fitting TRBD1. The CDR3 extends over 13 amino acids. The J segment lost 8 bases and the V segment lost 6 bases, leaving 5 bases of the junction unmatched. Germline-derived CDR1 and CDR2 are MNHEY and SVGAGI.

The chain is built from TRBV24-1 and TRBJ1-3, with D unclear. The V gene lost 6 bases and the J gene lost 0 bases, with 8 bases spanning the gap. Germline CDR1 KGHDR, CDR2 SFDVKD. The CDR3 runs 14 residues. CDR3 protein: CATSPDSSGNTIYF. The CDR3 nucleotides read TGTGCCACCAGTCCGGACTCCTCTGGAAACACCATATATTTT.

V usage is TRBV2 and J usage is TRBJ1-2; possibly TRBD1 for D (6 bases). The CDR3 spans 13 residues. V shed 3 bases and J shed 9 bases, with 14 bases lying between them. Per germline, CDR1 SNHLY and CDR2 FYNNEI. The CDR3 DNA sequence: TGTGCCAGCAGTGATAGGCAGGGGAGTAGCTACACCTTC. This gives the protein CASSDRQGSSYTF.

In DNA form, the CDR3 reads TGTGCCAGCAGCCGAGATCGACAGGGCTTTAGCAATCAGCCCCAGCATTTT. This sequence encodes CASSRDRQGFSNQPQHF. This chain uses TRBV7-9 with TRBJ1-5, with 7 bases fitting TRBD1. Germline V gene data show CDR1 as SEHNR and CDR2 as FQNEAQ (reference sequence). V was pared by 5 bases and J by 0 bases, with 10 bases of the junction left unmatched. The CDR3 covers 17 residues.

DNA for the CDR3: TGTGCCAGCAGCTTGGACGGGAACCCCAATCAGCCCCAGCATTTT. Amino acid sequence: CASSLDGNPNQPQHF. The chain has TRBV5-5 and TRBJ1-5; D unresolved. The CDR3 has 15 amino acids. The germline V and J ends were trimmed by 0 bases and 3 bases, with 10 bases remaining between them. Looked up from germline, CDR1 is SGHKS and CDR2 is YYEKEE (reference sequence). The variable domain in full, with the rest retrieved from reference TRBV5-5 and TRBJ1-5, is DAGVTQSPTHLIKTRGQQVTLRCSPISGHKSVSWYQQVLGQGPQFIFQYYEKEERGRGNFPDRFSARQFPNYSSELNVNALLLGDSALYLCASSLDGNPNQPQHFGDGTRLSIL.

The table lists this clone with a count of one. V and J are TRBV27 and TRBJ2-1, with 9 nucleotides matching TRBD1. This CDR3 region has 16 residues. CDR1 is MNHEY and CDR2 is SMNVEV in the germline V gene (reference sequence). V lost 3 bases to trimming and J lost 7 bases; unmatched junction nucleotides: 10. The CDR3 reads CASSLVIGTGLNEQFF. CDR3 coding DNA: TGTGCCAGCAGTTTGGTCATCGGGACAGGGTTGAATGAGCAGTTCTTC.

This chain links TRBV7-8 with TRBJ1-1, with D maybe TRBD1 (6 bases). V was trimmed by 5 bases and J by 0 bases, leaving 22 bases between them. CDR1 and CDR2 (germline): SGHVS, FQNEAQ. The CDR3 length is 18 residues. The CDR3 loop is CASSHGQTVLKMNTEAFF. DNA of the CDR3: TGTGCCAGCAGCCATGGACAGACAGTCCTTAAAATGAACACTGAAGCTTTCTTT.

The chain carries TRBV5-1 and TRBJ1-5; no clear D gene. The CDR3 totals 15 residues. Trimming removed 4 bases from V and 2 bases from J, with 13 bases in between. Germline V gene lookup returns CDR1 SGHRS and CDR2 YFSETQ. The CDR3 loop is CASSTDPGGNQPQHF. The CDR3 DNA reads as TGCGCCAGCAGCACGGACCCGGGAGGCAATCAGCCCCAGCATTTT.

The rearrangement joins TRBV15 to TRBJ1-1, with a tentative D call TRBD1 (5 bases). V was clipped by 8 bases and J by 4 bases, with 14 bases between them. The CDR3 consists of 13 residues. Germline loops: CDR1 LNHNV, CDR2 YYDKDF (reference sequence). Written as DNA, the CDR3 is TGTGCCACCGGAGTTACGGGGGTCACTGAAGCTTTCTTT. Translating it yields CATGVTGVTEAFF.

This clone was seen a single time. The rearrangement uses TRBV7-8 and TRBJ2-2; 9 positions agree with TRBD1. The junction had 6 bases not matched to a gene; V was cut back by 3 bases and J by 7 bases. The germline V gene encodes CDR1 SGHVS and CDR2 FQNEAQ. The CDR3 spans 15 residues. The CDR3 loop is CASSLGDRGIGELFF. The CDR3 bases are TGTGCCAGCAGCTTGGGAGACAGGGGGATCGGGGAGCTGTTTTTT. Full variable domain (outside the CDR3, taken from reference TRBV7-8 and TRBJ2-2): GAGVSQSPRYKVAKRGQDVALRCDPISGHVSLFWYQQALGQGPEFLTYFQNEAQLDKSGLPSDRFFAERPEGSVSTLKIQRTQQEDSAVYLCASSLGDRGIGELFFGEGSRLTVL.

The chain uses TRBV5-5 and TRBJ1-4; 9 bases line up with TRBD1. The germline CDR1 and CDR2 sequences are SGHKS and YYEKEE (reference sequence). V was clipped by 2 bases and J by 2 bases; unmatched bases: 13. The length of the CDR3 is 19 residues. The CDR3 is CASSLAGTGNFVTNEKLFF. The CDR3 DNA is TGTGCCAGCAGCTTAGCCGGGACAGGGAATTTTGTGACTAATGAAAAACTGTTTTTT.

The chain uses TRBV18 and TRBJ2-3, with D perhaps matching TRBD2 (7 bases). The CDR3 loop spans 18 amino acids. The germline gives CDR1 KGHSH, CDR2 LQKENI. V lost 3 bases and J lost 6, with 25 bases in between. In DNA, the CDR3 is TGTGCCAGCTCACCCGAATTGGGGCGGGGGCCTACCGCTGATACGCAGTATTTT. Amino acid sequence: CASSPELGRGPTADTQYF.

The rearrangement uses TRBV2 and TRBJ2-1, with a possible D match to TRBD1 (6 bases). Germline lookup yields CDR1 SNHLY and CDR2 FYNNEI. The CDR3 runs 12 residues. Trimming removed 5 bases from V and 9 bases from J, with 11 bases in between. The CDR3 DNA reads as TGTGCCAGCAGTCTTGGACAGACTGAGCAGTTCTTC. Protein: CASSLGQTEQFF.

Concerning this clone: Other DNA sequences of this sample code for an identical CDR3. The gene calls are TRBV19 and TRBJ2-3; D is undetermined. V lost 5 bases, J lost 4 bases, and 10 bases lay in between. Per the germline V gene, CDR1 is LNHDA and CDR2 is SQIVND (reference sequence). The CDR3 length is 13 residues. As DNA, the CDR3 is TGTGCCAGTAGTGGTTTGGGCGCAGATACGCAGTATTTT. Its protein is CASSGLGADTQYF.

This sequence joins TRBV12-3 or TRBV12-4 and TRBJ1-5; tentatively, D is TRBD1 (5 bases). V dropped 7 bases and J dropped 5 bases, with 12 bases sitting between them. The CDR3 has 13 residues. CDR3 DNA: TGTGCCAGCAATCTTCAGGGTCATCAGCCCCAGCATTTT. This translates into CASNLQGHQPQHF.

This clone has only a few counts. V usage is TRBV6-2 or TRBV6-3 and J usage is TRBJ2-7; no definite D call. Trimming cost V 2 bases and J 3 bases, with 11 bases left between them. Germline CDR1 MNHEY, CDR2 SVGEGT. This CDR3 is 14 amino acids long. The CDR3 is CASSYDPASYEQYF. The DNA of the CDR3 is TGTGCCAGCAGTTACGACCCGGCTAGCTACGAGCAGTACTTC.

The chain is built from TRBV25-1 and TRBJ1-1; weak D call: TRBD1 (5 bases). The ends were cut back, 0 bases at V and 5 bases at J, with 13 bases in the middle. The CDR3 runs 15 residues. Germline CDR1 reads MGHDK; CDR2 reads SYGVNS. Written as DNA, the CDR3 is TGTGCCAGCAGTGAATATCCCCAGGGTGGAACTGAAGCTTTCTTT. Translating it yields CASSEYPQGGTEAFF.

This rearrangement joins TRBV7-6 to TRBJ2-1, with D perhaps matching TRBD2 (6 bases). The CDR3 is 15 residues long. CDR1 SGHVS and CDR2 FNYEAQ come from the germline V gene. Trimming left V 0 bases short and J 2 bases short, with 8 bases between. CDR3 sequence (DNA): TGTGCCAGCAGCTTAGCGGGGGGAACCTACAATGAGCAGTTCTTC. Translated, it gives CASSLAGGTYNEQFF.

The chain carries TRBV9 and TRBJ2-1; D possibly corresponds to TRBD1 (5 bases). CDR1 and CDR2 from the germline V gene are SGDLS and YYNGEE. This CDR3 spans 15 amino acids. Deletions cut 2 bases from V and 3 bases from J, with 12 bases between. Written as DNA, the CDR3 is TGTGCCAGCAGCGTGGGGAAGGGGTACTACAATGAGCAGTTCTTC. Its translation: CASSVGKGYYNEQFF.